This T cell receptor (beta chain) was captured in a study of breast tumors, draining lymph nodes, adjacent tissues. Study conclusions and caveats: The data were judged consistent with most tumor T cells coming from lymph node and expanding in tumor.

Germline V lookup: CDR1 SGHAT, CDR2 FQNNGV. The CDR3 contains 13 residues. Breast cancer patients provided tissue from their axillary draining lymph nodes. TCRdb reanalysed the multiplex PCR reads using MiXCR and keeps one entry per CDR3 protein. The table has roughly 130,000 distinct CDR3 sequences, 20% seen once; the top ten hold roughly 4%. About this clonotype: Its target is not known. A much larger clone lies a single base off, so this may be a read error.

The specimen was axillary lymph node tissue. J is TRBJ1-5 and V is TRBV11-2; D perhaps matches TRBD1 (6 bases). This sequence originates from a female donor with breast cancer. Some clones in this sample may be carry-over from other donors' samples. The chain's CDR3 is CASSSNSGQPQRF. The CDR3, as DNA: TGTGCCAGCAGCTCTAACAGCGGACAGCCCCAGCGTTTT.